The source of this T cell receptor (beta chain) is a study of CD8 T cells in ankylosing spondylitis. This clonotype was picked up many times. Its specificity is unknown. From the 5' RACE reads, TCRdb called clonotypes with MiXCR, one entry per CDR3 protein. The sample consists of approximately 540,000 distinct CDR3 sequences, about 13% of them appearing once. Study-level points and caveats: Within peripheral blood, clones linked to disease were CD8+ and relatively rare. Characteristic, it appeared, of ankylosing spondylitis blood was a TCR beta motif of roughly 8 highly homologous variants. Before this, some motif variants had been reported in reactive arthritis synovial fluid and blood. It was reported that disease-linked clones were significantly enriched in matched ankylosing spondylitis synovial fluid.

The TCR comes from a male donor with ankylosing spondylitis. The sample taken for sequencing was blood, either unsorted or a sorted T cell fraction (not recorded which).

CDR3 nucleotides: TGTGCCACCAGTGATTTTGCGGGAACCTACAATGAGCAGTTCTTC. Its protein is CATSDFAGTYNEQFF. The chain uses TRBV24-1 and TRBJ2-1; a weak D match, TRBD2 (6 bases). Germline values: CDR1 KGHDR, CDR2 SFDVKD. Between the trimmed V and J ends, which lost 1 base and 2 bases, there was a span of 8 bases. This CDR3 spans 15 amino acids.